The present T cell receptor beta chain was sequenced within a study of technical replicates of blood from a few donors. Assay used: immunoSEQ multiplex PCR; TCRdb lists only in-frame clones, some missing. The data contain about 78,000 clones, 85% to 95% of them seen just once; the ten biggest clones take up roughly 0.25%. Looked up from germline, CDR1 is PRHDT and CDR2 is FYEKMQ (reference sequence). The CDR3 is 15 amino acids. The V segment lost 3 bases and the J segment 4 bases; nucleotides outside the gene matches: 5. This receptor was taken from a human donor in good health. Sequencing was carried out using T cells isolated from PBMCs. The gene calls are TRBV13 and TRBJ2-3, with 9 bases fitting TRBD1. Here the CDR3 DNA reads TGTGCCAGCAGCTTCGGACAGGGGAACCCAGATACGCAGTATTTT. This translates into CASSFGQGNPDTQYF. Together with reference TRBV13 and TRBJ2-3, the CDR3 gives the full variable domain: AAGVIQSPRHLIKEKRETATLKCYPIPRHDTVYWYQQGPGQDPQFLISFYEKMQSDKGSIPDRFSAQQFSDYHSELNMSSLELGDSALYFCASSFGQGNPDTQYFGPGTRLTVL.